The clone carrying this T cell receptor (beta chain) was seen more than once but under ten times. Its antigen is unknown. The data were obtained in a study of CD8 T cell repertoires and HIV-1 epitope variants. Sequenced by immunoSEQ multiplex PCR; TCRdb stores in-frame clones only, minus some. The top ten hold around 47% of the sample, which has some 1,000 clones, roughly 65% seen once. Germline CDR1 reads MGHDK; CDR2 reads SYGVNS. The CDR3 consists of 16 residues. V shed 1 base and J shed 5 bases, with 17 bases lying between them. Source material: cultured CD8+ T cells derived from PBMCs. V gene TRBV25-1 combines with J gene TRBJ2-5; either TRBD1 or TRBD2 may supply D (5 bases each). The TCR originated in a male donor with HIV. The CDR3 DNA reads TGTGCCAGCAGTGAATGGGGGTCAGTACGTTCGGAGACCCAGTACTTC. Protein: CASSEWGSVRSETQYF.